The sequence of this T cell receptor (beta chain) was determined in a study of Ad26.COV2.S vaccination and SARS-CoV-2 variants. Assay: immunoSEQ multiplex PCR; the TCRdb copy retains only in-frame clones and omits some. Of around 420,000 clones in the sample, around 87% were seen once. V was shortened by 2 bases and J by 4 bases, with 6 bases between the two germline ends. CDR1 is MNHEY, CDR2 SVGEGT, per germline. CDR3 length: 12 residues. The sample's treatment: around 19 received Ad26.COV2.S at low or high dose, single or two shots; several received placebo; per-sample allocation not given. All samples were drawn on day 63, counting from the first vaccine or placebo injection.

The rearrangement joins TRBV6-2 or TRBV6-3 to TRBJ2-7; tentatively, D is TRBD2 (5 bases). This receptor was obtained from a person between 18 and 65 years old who received the Ad26.COV2.S COVID-19 vaccine or a placebo. Sample: peripheral blood, taken in a trial of Ad26.COV2.S vaccine versus placebo. CDR3 sequence (DNA): TGTGCCAGCAGTTACGGGGAGTACGAGCAGTACTTC. This sequence encodes CASSYGEYEQYF.